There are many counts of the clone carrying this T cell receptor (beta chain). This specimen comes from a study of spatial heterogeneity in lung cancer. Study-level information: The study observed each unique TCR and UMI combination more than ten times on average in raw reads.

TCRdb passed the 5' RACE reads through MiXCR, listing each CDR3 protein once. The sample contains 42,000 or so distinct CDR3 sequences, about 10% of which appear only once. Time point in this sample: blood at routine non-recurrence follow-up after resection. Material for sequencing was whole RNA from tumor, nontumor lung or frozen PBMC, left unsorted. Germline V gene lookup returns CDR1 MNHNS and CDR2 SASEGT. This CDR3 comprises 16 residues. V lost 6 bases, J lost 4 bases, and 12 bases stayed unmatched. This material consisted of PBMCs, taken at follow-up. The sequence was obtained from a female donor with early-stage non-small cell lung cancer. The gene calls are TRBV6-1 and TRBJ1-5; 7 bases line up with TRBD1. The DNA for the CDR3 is TGTGCCAGCAGCACCCGAGAGGGGGCCCGGAATCAGCCCCAGCATTTT. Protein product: CASSTREGARNQPQHF.